This TCR beta chain derives from a study of molecular identifiers for immune sequencing clone quantification. TCRdb called the PCR reads again in MiXCR, with one record for every CDR3 protein. Of around 9,800 distinct CDR3 sequences listed, roughly 19% are singletons. V gave up 1 base and J gave up 7 bases, with 20 bases separating them. From germline, CDR1 is DFQATT and CDR2 SNEGSKA (reference sequence). The CDR3 spans 15 residues. This clonotype is medium-sized (0.01 to 0.1%) within its sample. V and J are TRBV20-1 and TRBJ2-7, with D possibly matching TRBD1 (5 bases). Input material: naive CD8+ T cells from blood, with Jurkat cell RNA spiked in. As for subset: FACS-sorted CD8+CD4-CCR7+CD45RA+ naive T cells. This sequence was found in a human donor in good health. Some libraries in this study had Jurkat cell RNA spiked in. The CDR3 region is CSARGMGPNLREQYF. The CDR3 DNA is TGCAGTGCTAGAGGTATGGGGCCGAACCTGAGGGAGCAGTACTTC.